This is a list of T cell receptor beta chains from one sample in a study of blood T cell repertoires in COVID-19. TCRdb's table, derived via immunoSEQ multiplex PCR, lists solely in-frame clones and lacks some. In the table there are about 150,000 clones, roughly 83% of which are singletons. Material for sequencing was peripheral blood. Every receptor here comes from a woman aged 55-70 years with COVID-19, enrolled during active disease. Each CDR3 is given with its conserved first and last residue. The order of the fields is clone size, CDR3 length, J gene, D gene, V gene, CDR3 DNA, CDR3 protein. D genes are given only for firm matches. Clone size is given for some rows only: seen once, a few or many times, or a class if the clone is expanded.

. 13 TRBJ1-2 TRBD1 TRBV12-3/TRBV12-4 TGTGCCAGCACCCCGACAGGGAGTATAGGCTACACCTTC CASTPTGSIGYTF
. 20 TRBJ1-5 TRBD1 TRBV6-1 TGTGCCAGCAGTGAACCCAGCAAGACAGGGGGCCGGGTTAGCAATCAGCCCCAGCATTTT CASSEPSKTGGRVSNQPQHF
few 17 TRBJ1-1 . TRBV5-6 TGTGCCAGCAGCTTAGGTGAAACCCGGAGGGTGAACACTGAAGCTTTCTTT CASSLGETRRVNTEAFF
. 15 TRBJ2-1 TRBD2 TRBV5-1 TGCGCCAGCAGCTTGCTACTAGCGGGAGGGAATGAGCAGTTCTTC CASSLLLAGGNEQFF
. 15 TRBJ2-3 . TRBV6-2/TRBV6-3 TGTGCCAGCAGTTACTCCCCAAGTAGTACAGATACGCAGTATTTT CASSYSPSSTDTQYF
. 15 TRBJ2-5 . TRBV5-1 TGCGCCAGCAGCCTTATACCGGGGTCTCAAGAGACCCAGTACTTC CASSLIPGSQETQYF
. 15 TRBJ2-1 TRBD1 TRBV7-2 TGTGCCAGCAGCTTGCAGGGACAGGGGCGCTATGAGCAGTTCTTC CASSLQGQGRYEQFF
once 15 TRBJ1-2 . TRBV6-5 TGTGCCAGCAGCAGGGACATCGCCTCAGGTGGTGGCTACACCTTC CASSRDIASGGGYTF
. 14 TRBJ2-1 TRBD1 TRBV6-5 TGTGCCAGCCGACGGGACAGGGTTTACAATGAGCAGTTCTTC CASRRDRVYNEQFF
. 14 TRBJ2-1 . TRBV5-1 TGCGCCAGCAGCCGGCAAGGTTCTCAGGTTGAGCAGTTCTTC CASSRQGSQVEQFF
. 12 TRBJ1-2 TRBD1 TRBV27 TGTGCCAGCAGTTACAGGGGAGGCGGCTACACCTTC CASSYRGGGYTF
once 15 TRBJ1-3 . TRBV5-5 TGTGCCAGCAGCTTGGCTCCCGAGACCCGGGGCACCATATATTTT CASSLAPETRGTIYF